This T cell receptor (beta chain) came from a study of T cells in Graves' hyperthyroidism and ophthalmopathy (dated by TCRdb to about 2019). Describing the broader study: Peripheral blood samples were taken at initial diagnosis, before any treatment was given. TCR V-J signatures able to tell the groups apart were searched for in a discovery cohort of about a hundred patients, of whom 43 had Graves' ophthalmopathy and about 60 had stable Graves' hyperthyroidism. An independent validation cohort of 18 to 20 hyperthyroidism patients and about 16 patients who later progressed to ophthalmopathy tested prospective prediction of ophthalmopathy. For training and testing, the 100 or so patients in the discovery cohort were randomly divided in a 7:3 ratio. Thyroid tissue and blood T-cell repertoires from several Graves' hyperthyroidism patients were also compared in the study. After sampling, hyperthyroidism patients received methimazole starting at 30 mg daily, and ophthalmopathy patients received high-dose intravenous methylprednisolone. The paper reports TCR Vbeta CDR3 sequencing of about 140 peripheral blood samples: under 45 ophthalmopathy, about 75 hyperthyroidism and 17 progressor patients.

Study-wide findings and limitations: In cross-validation, a model built on a 13 V-J signature told ophthalmopathy apart from stable hyperthyroidism with 85% to 90% sensitivity and roughly 83% specificity, and in testing the same model reached 80%/75%. Most expanded thyroid clonotypes (frequency above 0.001) were also detected in blood, a finding suggesting that blood repertoires may reflect thyroid immune responses. No statistical method was used to fix the sample size in advance, and group allocation was not hidden from the investigators. During validation, the model predicted progression to ophthalmopathy a median of around 7 months ahead of onset, with roughly 65% sensitivity and under 85% specificity.

In the ophthalmopathy patients, disease was moderately to severely active, with a Clinical Activity Score of 3 or more, a NOSPECS grade of 4 or more, and a duration of less than 3 months. Patients with uncontrolled infections, other autoimmune diseases, pregnancy or lactation were excluded. Diagnoses were established on the basis of clinical symptoms, serum thyroxine and TRAb, thyroid ultrasound, and orbital computed tomography. PBMCs were isolated from about 9.2 ml of fresh peripheral blood by Ficoll-Paque density gradient centrifugation. Total RNA was extracted with Trizol reagent, and quality was checked on an Agilent 2100 Bioanalyzer. The germline V gene (reference sequence) provides CDR1 SGHNT and CDR2 YYREEE. V is trimmed back by 0 bases and J by 4 bases, and the junction contains 1 base that no gene match accounts for. The CDR3 runs 15 residues from the cysteine to the phenylalanine. Solely the CDR3 DNA is kept, with 45 bases framed from the first base.

A few counts support this clonotype. Its antigen is currently not known. No per-base quality is available; no much larger clone lies one base away. The TCR beta CDR3 regions were amplified from the RNA transcripts. The first round of RT-PCR for the TCR CDR3 was performed with the HTBI primer set and the Qiagen OneStep RT-PCR kit. Libraries were constructed in a second round of multiplex PCR, after which size selection and purification were carried out. Sequencing of the libraries was done on an Illumina HiSeq2000 using paired-end 100 bp reads. As for how the authors treated the data: SOAPnuke was used to process the raw data, removing reads that contained adapters or uncalled bases, had a mean Phred below 15, or lacked an exact match to the constant primer or identifier. COPE v1.2.5 was used to merge the high-quality paired reads, and each unique nucleotide sequence was defined as a clonotype. MiTCR v1.1 was used to align the clonotypes against IMGT TRBV, TRBD and TRBJ reference segments. Analysis was restricted to V-J combinations with a frequency above 0.0001, which covered about 99% of repertoires. A TCS score was defined as the ratio of F50 (clonal expansion) to E x V (chaos), with BLOSUM62-based TCRdist applied between CDR3 peptides within each V-J. Welch's t-statistics and random forest reduced approximately 520 V-J features to roughly 13, which were used in a naive Bayes classifier (R e1071). The public sequencing data were trimmed at Q25 with fastp and processed into clonotypes with MiXCR by TCRdb, which kept only in-frame beta chains. Under each unique CDR3 protein, matching rows form one entry showing the most common genes and DNA. The V and J calls, along with clone size, are taken from TCRdb and not from the paper's own processing. The sample table contains hundreds of thousands of distinct CDR3 sequences; only one count was recorded for around 21% of them. Around a third of the sample lies in the top ten.

The receptor was derived from a man younger than 40 with Graves' ophthalmopathy. Sequences were obtained from blood. This chain joins TRBV5-4 to TRBJ2-2; TRBD2 agrees with 9 junctional bases. The DNA reads TGTGCCAGCAGCTTGGTAGCGGGAGTCACCGGGGAGCTGTTTTTT. It is translated as CASSLVAGVTGELFF. The full variable domain, with segments outside the CDR3 supplied by the reference TRBV5-4 and TRBJ2-2 proteins, appears as ETGVTQSPTHLIKTRGQQVTLRCSSQSGHNTVSWYQQALGQGPQFIFQYYREEENGRGNFPPRFSGLQFPNYSSELNVNALELDDSALYLCASSLVAGVTGELFFGEGSRLTVL.